A single sample is the source of the 15 T cell receptor beta chains below, sequenced in a study of cytomegalovirus exposure and HLA in healthy donors. Primers for the PCR totalled 60 Vbeta and 13 Jbeta. Measured with immunoSEQ multiplex PCR; TCRdb has only the in-frame clones, and not every one. The sample has roughly 150,000 clones, roughly two thirds seen once. Sequencing was performed on PBMCs. These receptors were collected from a young woman in good health and CMV-seropositive.

V is TRBV4-1 and J is TRBJ2-7; maybe TRBD2 (7 bases). The germline V gene encodes CDR1 MGHRA and CDR2 YSYEKL. V lost 1 base and J 6 bases, leaving 16 bases between the germline ends. The CDR3 spans 15 residues. In DNA form, the CDR3 reads TGCGCCAGCAGCCAAGGCGTCGAGGGGGGGTTCGAGCAGTACTTC. The encoded protein is CASSQGVEGGFEQYF.

V and J are TRBV4-1 and TRBJ1-4, with TRBD1 as a possible D gene (5 bases). Germline values: CDR1 MGHRA, CDR2 YSYEKL. V lost 7 bases to trimming and J lost 0 bases, with 9 bases between them. This CDR3 is built from 14 residues. The CDR3 here is CASTWGATNEKLFF. DNA of the CDR3: TGCGCCAGCACCTGGGGGGCAACTAATGAAAAACTGTTTTTT.

This clone showed up just once. The V and J genes are TRBV11-2 and TRBJ2-1; possibly TRBD1 for D (5 bases). The V end was cut by 3 bases, the J end by 9 bases, with 6 bases between. In germline, CDR1 is SGHAT, CDR2 FQNNGV. This CDR3 has 11 residues. The DNA for the CDR3 is TGTGCCAGCAGCTTTAGGGGTGAGCAGTTCTTC. Translating it yields CASSFRGEQFF.

This chain connects TRBV5-8 to TRBJ1-2; 8 bases line up with TRBD1. Germline assignment: CDR1 SGHTS and CDR2 YDEGEE. The ends lost 3 bases at V and 7 bases at J; junction bases unmatched: 2. The CDR3 is 12 amino acids. CDR3 DNA sequence: TGTGCCAGCAGCTCCGGGACAGGTGGCTACACCTTC. It translates to CASSSGTGGYTF.

This clone was seen a few times. At the DNA level, this CDR3 is encoded by other sequences in the same sample as well. The chain joins TRBV5-1 to TRBJ1-1; 8 positions agree with TRBD1. CDR3 length: 14 residues. Germline V gene sequence: CDR1 SGHRS, CDR2 YFSETQ. V lost 4 bases to trimming and J lost 5 bases; unmatched junction nucleotides: 7. CDR3 nucleotides: TGCGCCAGCAGCCTCGGGACAGGAGGGACTGAAGCTTTCTTT. Protein product: CASSLGTGGTEAFF.

The chain couples TRBV6-1 to TRBJ1-2; TRBD1 might be the D (6 bases). The CDR3 runs 13 residues. Germline values: CDR1 MNHNS, CDR2 SASEGT. Trimming shortened V by 5 bases and J by 2 bases, and 9 bases separated the two germline ends. CDR3 nucleotides: TGTGCCAGCAGTCTGGACAGCAACTATGGCTACACCTTC. Its translation is CASSLDSNYGYTF.

The gene calls are TRBV19 and TRBJ2-7; 8 bases map to TRBD1. This CDR3 region has 15 residues. Germline-derived CDR1 and CDR2 are LNHDA and SQIVND (reference sequence). Losses at the gene ends were 5 bases for V and 0 bases for J; bases not matched to a gene: 6. The CDR3 here is CASSPPGTGSYEQYF. In nucleotides, the CDR3 is TGTGCCAGTAGTCCCCCCGGGACAGGCTCCTACGAGCAGTACTTC. Using reference TRBV19 and TRBJ2-7 for the parts outside the CDR3, the full variable domain is DGGITQSPKYLFRKEGQNVTLSCEQNLNHDAMYWYRQDPGQGLRLIYYSQIVNDFQKGDIAEGYSVSREKKESFPLTVTSAQKNPTAFYLCASSPPGTGSYEQYFGPGTRLTVT.

The chain links TRBV5-1 to TRBJ1-2; D is perhaps TRBD1 (5 bases). V was cut by 0 bases and J by 3 bases, with 12 bases left in between. CDR3 length: 15 residues. Germline lookup yields CDR1 SGHRS and CDR2 YFSETQ. The CDR3 loop reads CASSLGAGSDYGYTF. CDR3 DNA sequence: TGCGCCAGCAGCTTGGGGGCAGGGTCGGACTATGGCTACACCTTC.

This clone is medium-sized. This sequence joins TRBV4-3 and TRBJ2-1; D not resolved. V lost 0 bases, J lost 4 bases, and 7 bases lay in between. This CDR3 contains 14 residues. Germline V gene lookup returns CDR1 LGHNA and CDR2 YSLEER. CDR3: CASSQDLRYNEQFF. CDR3 in DNA: TGCGCCAGCAGCCAAGATCTCAGATACAATGAGCAGTTCTTC.

This chain uses TRBV7-9 with TRBJ1-4; TRBD1 is a possible D gene (6 bases). Germline loops: CDR1 SEHNR, CDR2 FQNEAQ (reference sequence). This CDR3 comprises 16 residues. Trimming stripped 1 base from V and 4 bases from J, with 13 bases between. CDR3 bases: TGTGCCAGCAGCTTAGTTGAGGACAGAGTTAATGAAAAACTGTTTTTT. Translation gives CASSLVEDRVNEKLFF.

V and J are TRBV6-6 and TRBJ1-2; 8 bases line up with TRBD1. From germline, CDR1 is MNHNY and CDR2 SVGAGI (reference sequence). The CDR3 totals 15 residues. V lost 5 bases and J lost 4; bases outside the gene matches: 9. CDR3 nucleotides: TGTGCCAGCAGTCATTCTCAGGACAGGGTCTATGGCTACACCTTC. Protein: CASSHSQDRVYGYTF.

The V gene is TRBV5-1, the J gene TRBJ1-5; D remains ambiguous. This CDR3 contains 15 residues. V gave up 0 bases and J gave up 0 bases, with 7 bases separating them. Germline V gene sequence: CDR1 SGHRS, CDR2 YFSETQ. The CDR3: CASSLGQSSNQPQHF. For the CDR3, the DNA is TGCGCCAGCAGCTTGGGGCAGTCTAGCAATCAGCCCCAGCATTTT.

The genes are TRBV30 and TRBJ2-5, with D tentatively TRBD1 (8 bases). Trimming pared 1 base from V and 4 bases from J, leaving 13 bases between. Looked up from germline, CDR1 is GTSNPN and CDR2 is SVGIG (reference sequence). The CDR3 loop spans 14 amino acids. In DNA form, the CDR3 reads TGTGCCTGGAGTGGACAGGGGAGGGGAGAGACCCAGTACTTC. Translation: CAWSGQGRGETQYF.

The rearrangement joins TRBV21-1 to TRBJ1-6. TRBV21-1 is termed a pseudogene. CDR3 length: 16 amino acids. The CDR3 nucleotides read TGTGCCAGCAGCAAACGGCCCGGGTTGGGTAATTCACCCCTCCACTTT. The encoded protein is CASSKRPGLGNSPLHF.

The chain is built from TRBV6-1 and TRBJ1-2, with no clear D. This CDR3 has 14 residues. V lost 1 base, J lost 7 bases, and 13 bases lay in between. Germline V gene sequence: CDR1 MNHNS, CDR2 SASEGT. Here the CDR3 reads CASSEVEGLSGYTF. The CDR3 DNA reads as TGTGCCAGCAGTGAAGTTGAGGGTTTGAGTGGCTACACCTTC.